The present TCR beta chain was sequenced within a study of beta chain features in type 1 diabetes. Study observations and caveats: Compared with healthy donors, patients appeared to share more similar naive, central memory and regulatory TCRB repertoires. The cDNA sequencing approach could over-represent high-TCR-expressing cells. TCRB CDR3s were moderately but significantly shorter in Type 1 diabetes patients in all four CD4+ subsets.

Comment on this clone: Its antigen is as yet unknown.

V was pared by 1 base and J by 8 bases, with 11 bases between. Germline CDR1 and CDR2: MGHRA and YSYEKL. This CDR3 is 14 amino acids long. Reverse transcription of all isolated RNA meant that expressed TCRB transcripts were sequenced. The average read count of naive, central memory and regulatory T cell samples was some 3.8 million. Sequencing used immunoSEQ multiplex PCR; TCRdb keeps in-frame clones, though not all of them. This sample yields fewer than 300,000 clones, of which about a fifth are seen a single time; 0.025% to 0.035% belongs to the top ten. By way of CD45RO/CCR7/CD25/CD127/CD95/CD27, the CD4+ regulatory, stem cell-like memory, central memory and naive cells were sorted.

Sequencing was carried out using naive CD4+ T cells from blood. The clonotype was recovered from a woman between 40 and 55 years old with type 1 diabetes. The rearrangement links TRBV4-1 to TRBJ1-4, with D possibly matching TRBD1 (5 bases). CDR3 coding DNA: TGCGCCAGCAGCCAAGCGACAGTAGGCGAAAAACTGTTTTTT. Residues: CASSQATVGEKLFF.